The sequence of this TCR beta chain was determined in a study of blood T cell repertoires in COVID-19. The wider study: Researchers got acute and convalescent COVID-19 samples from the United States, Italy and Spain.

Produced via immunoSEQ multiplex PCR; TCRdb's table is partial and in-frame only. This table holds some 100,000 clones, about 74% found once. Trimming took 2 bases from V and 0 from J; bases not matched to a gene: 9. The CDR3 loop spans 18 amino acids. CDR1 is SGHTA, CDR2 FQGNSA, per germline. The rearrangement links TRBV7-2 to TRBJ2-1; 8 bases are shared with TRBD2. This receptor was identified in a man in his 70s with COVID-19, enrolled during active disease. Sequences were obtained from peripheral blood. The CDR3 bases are TGTGCCAGCAGCTTAACCCCAGCGGGAGTAAGCTCCTACAATGAGCAGTTCTTC. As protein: CASSLTPAGVSSYNEQFF.